Below are 10 T cell receptor beta chains sequenced from a single sample in a study of identical twins. TCRdb reprocessed the 5' RACE reads with MiXCR, giving one entry per CDR3 protein. Of around 680,000 distinct CDR3 sequences detected, 8.6% appear once; the ten largest clones hold approximately 0.89%. This sample was also put to use in a study of yellow fever vaccine responses in identical twins.

Input material: PBMCs. All receptors derive from a woman under 30 in good health.

A few counts support this clonotype. The rearrangement links TRBV28 to TRBJ2-7, with D perhaps TRBD2 (6 bases). Trimming took 7 bases from V and 1 from J, leaving 11 bases between them. The germline V gene encodes CDR1 MDHEN and CDR2 SYDVKM. The CDR3 loop spans 13 amino acids. The CDR3 is CASTLDYSYEQYF. Here the CDR3 DNA reads TGTGCCAGCACACTGGACTATTCCTACGAGCAGTACTTC.

In its sample, this clonotype was seen a few times. The rearrangement uses TRBV24-1 and TRBJ2-1, with D maybe TRBD1 (5 bases). CDR1 KGHDR and CDR2 SFDVKD come from the germline V gene. The CDR3 spans 15 residues. The V and J ends lost 0 bases and 5 bases respectively, with 10 bases between them. The CDR3 region is CATSDLGQGNNEQFF. The CDR3 bases are TGTGCCACCAGTGATTTGGGGCAGGGTAACAATGAGCAGTTCTTC.

The chain uses TRBV29-1 and TRBJ1-2; TRBD1 matches at 8 bases. Unmatched junction bases numbered 7, after V lost 7 bases and J lost 6 bases. CDR3 length: 12 amino acids. Germline V gives CDR1 SQVTM, CDR2 ANQGSEA. The CDR3 region has the DNA TGCAGCGCCGGACAGGGTCCCGATGGCTACACCTTC. Translation gives CSAGQGPDGYTF.

This clonotype came up many times. The rearrangement joins TRBV3-1 to TRBJ1-1, with TRBD1 matching over 7 bases. The germline CDR1 and CDR2 sequences are LGHDT and YNNKEL (reference sequence). J gave up 4 bases and V 4 bases, and 9 bases lay outside the gene matches. The length of the CDR3 is 15 residues. CDR3: CASSPATHRGTEAFF. The DNA for the CDR3 is TGTGCCAGCAGCCCCGCGACACACAGGGGCACTGAAGCTTTCTTT.

This chain uses TRBV5-1 with TRBJ2-3; no definite D call. CDR1 SGHRS and CDR2 YFSETQ come from the germline V gene. Trimming took 0 bases from V and 0 from J, leaving 8 bases between them. The CDR3 consists of 15 residues. CDR3: CASSLDTASTDTQYF. The CDR3 nucleotides are TGCGCCAGCAGCTTGGATACAGCTAGCACAGATACGCAGTATTTT.

The sample holds a few counts of this clonotype. V gene TRBV20-1 combines with J gene TRBJ2-7; D is perhaps TRBD1 (5 bases). This CDR3 region has 13 residues. Trimming took 3 bases from V and 3 from J, leaving 12 bases between them. Germline V lookup: CDR1 DFQATT, CDR2 SNEGSKA (reference sequence). The CDR3: CSASPPGNYEQYF. The CDR3 DNA is TGCAGTGCTAGTCCTCCAGGGAACTACGAGCAGTACTTC.

At least ten counts were recorded for this clonotype. The chain carries TRBV5-1 and TRBJ2-5; maybe TRBD2 (5 bases). This CDR3 spans 15 amino acids. The germline CDR1 and CDR2 sequences are SGHRS and YFSETQ. V gave up 0 bases and J gave up 1 base, with 10 bases separating them. The CDR3 bases are TGCGCCAGCAGCTTGGCCAGTCGGGGCCAAGAGACCCAGTACTTC. It is translated as CASSLASRGQETQYF.

This clonotype was detected only a few times. This rearrangement joins TRBV11-2 to TRBJ2-3; 11 bases are shared with TRBD2. Germline lookup yields CDR1 SGHAT and CDR2 FQNNGV. The V gene end was trimmed by 1 base and the J gene end by 4 bases; junction bases not matched to a gene: 13. There are 19 residues in the CDR3. The CDR3 DNA sequence: TGTGCCAGCAGCTTAGTTGCTAGCGGGGGGATACAACCTGCAGATACGCAGTATTTT. Translation gives CASSLVASGGIQPADTQYF.

This clonotype was observed a few times. The chain employs TRBV5-1 and TRBJ2-2, with TRBD1 matching over 8 bases. The CDR3 covers 16 residues. Per the germline V gene, CDR1 is SGHRS and CDR2 is YFSETQ. Trimming cost V 8 bases and J 6 bases; bases outside gene matches: 15. The DNA for the CDR3 is TGCGCCAGTAATCGAGGACAGGGTTTTAGTGCCGGGGAGCTGTTTTTT. Translated, it gives CASNRGQGFSAGELFF.

J is TRBJ2-1 and V is TRBV7-8; TRBD2 matches 13 bases. This CDR3 comprises 15 residues. Per germline, CDR1 SGHVS and CDR2 FQNEAQ. The V gene end was trimmed by 6 bases and the J gene end by 4 bases; junction bases not matched to a gene: 3. The CDR3 region has the DNA TGTGCCAGCAGTTCGACTAGCGGGAGGTACAATGAGCAGTTCTTC. It is translated as CASSSTSGRYNEQFF.